The 27 T cell receptor beta chains below come from one sample, sequenced in a study of cytomegalovirus exposure and HLA in healthy donors. 13 Jbeta primers and 60 Vbeta primers were used for the PCR. Only in-frame clones appear in the TCRdb table, and some are missing; sequencing was by immunoSEQ multiplex PCR. Among 120,000 to 150,000 clones listed, roughly 83% were seen once. Sequenced input: PBMCs. The receptors come from a man aged 35-49 years in good health and CMV-seropositive.

The chain uses TRBV30 and TRBJ2-5; D is perhaps TRBD2 (6 bases). The CDR3 is made up of 14 amino acids. Per the germline V gene, CDR1 is GTSNPN and CDR2 is SVGIG (reference sequence). Trimming stripped 0 bases from V and 4 bases from J, with 12 bases between. CDR3 protein: CAWSVNGGLETQYF. CDR3 DNA sequence: TGTGCCTGGAGTGTAAACGGAGGGCTAGAGACCCAGTACTTC.

This sequence joins TRBV19 and TRBJ2-3; 9 bases match TRBD2. V trimming: 5 bases; J trimming: 0 bases; junction bases outside the gene matches: 6. The CDR3 has 16 residues. Germline V gives CDR1 LNHDA, CDR2 SQIVND (reference sequence). The DNA of the CDR3 is TGTGCCAGTAGTCGTACTACTAGCGGGAGCACAGATACGCAGTATTTT. Translated, it gives CASSRTTSGSTDTQYF.

The chain recombines TRBV5-6 with TRBJ1-5; 7 bases are shared with TRBD1. This CDR3 has 16 amino acids. The V gene's germline CDR1 is SGHDT and CDR2 YYEEEE. The ends lost 0 bases at V and 7 bases at J; junction bases unmatched: 10. In nucleotides, the CDR3 is TGTGCCAGCAGCTTGGGGTCCCCACAGGGGAACCAGCCCCAGCATTTT. Translated: CASSLGSPQGNQPQHF.

The genes are TRBV5-4 and TRBJ1-1; 8 bases fit TRBD1. CDR1 SGHNT and CDR2 YYREEE come from the germline V gene (reference sequence). The V and J ends lost 5 bases and 4 bases, in that order; junction bases with no gene match: 7. This CDR3 comprises 14 residues. CDR3 DNA: TGTGCCAGCAGACCGGACAGGGATGGCACTGAAGCTTTCTTT. Protein sequence: CASRPDRDGTEAFF. The full variable domain, with the rest looked up from reference TRBV5-4 and TRBJ1-1, is ETGVTQSPTHLIKTRGQQVTLRCSSQSGHNTVSWYQQALGQGPQFIFQYYREEENGRGNFPPRFSGLQFPNYSSELNVNALELDDSALYLCASRPDRDGTEAFFGQGTRLTVV.

V is TRBV10-3 and J is TRBJ1-4, with D possibly being TRBD1 (6 bases). The CDR3 consists of 12 residues. Per germline, CDR1 ENHRY and CDR2 SYGVKD. Deletions cut 6 bases from V and 4 bases from J, with 6 bases between. The CDR3 sequence is CAIRDSNEKLFF. In DNA form, the CDR3 reads TGTGCCATCAGGGACAGTAATGAAAAACTGTTTTTT.

V gene TRBV6-4 combines with J gene TRBJ2-2; D remains ambiguous. With 6 bases removed from V and 2 bases from J, the gap between germline ends came to 10 bases. Germline CDR1 reads MRHNA; CDR2 reads SNTAGT. The CDR3 is 14 amino acids. The DNA for the CDR3 is TGTGCCAGCAGCTTGGAGAGTAACACCGGGGAGCTGTTTTTT. It specifies CASSLESNTGELFF.

The V and J genes are TRBV30 and TRBJ1-4; possibly TRBD1 for D (6 bases). This CDR3 is 15 amino acids long. The germline gives CDR1 GTSNPN, CDR2 SVGIG (reference sequence). V shed 0 bases and J shed 4 bases, with 12 bases lying between them. The CDR3 region has the DNA TGTGCCTGGAGTGTACTAGGGGGTATTAATGAAAAACTGTTTTTT. Translated: CAWSVLGGINEKLFF. Drawing the rest from reference TRBV30 and TRBJ1-4, the complete variable domain is SQTIHQWPATLVQPVGSPLSLECTVEGTSNPNLYWYRQAAGRGLQLLFYSVGIGQISSEVPQNLSASRPQDRQFILSSKKLLLSDSGFYLCAWSVLGGINEKLFFGSGTQLSVL.

The chain has TRBV5-1 and TRBJ1-2, with D perhaps matching TRBD1 (6 bases). CDR1 is SGHRS, CDR2 YFSETQ, per germline. Trimming pared 4 bases from V and 0 bases from J, leaving 16 bases between. CDR3 length: 16 residues. The CDR3 region has the DNA TGCGCCAGCAGCCAAGGGACGGGGACATCTAACTATGGCTACACCTTC. It specifies CASSQGTGTSNYGYTF.

The chain has TRBV6-6 and TRBJ2-7; tentative D call: TRBD2 (5 bases). This CDR3 contains 12 residues. Deletions cut 5 bases from V and 7 bases from J, with 12 bases between. The germline gives CDR1 MNHNY, CDR2 SVGAGI (reference sequence). CDR3 in amino acids: CASSTILGEQYF. The CDR3 DNA follows: TGTGCCAGCAGTACCATACTAGGGGAGCAGTACTTC.

The rearrangement links TRBV11-2 to TRBJ2-1; 8 bases are a match to TRBD2. The germline CDR1 and CDR2 sequences are SGHAT and FQNNGV. The CDR3 runs 15 residues. V was clipped by 4 bases and J by 6 bases; unmatched bases: 8. The DNA for the CDR3 is TGTGCCAGCAGCTCAAGCGGGAGTCCGGGCAATGAGCAGTTCTTC. It encodes CASSSSGSPGNEQFF.

The rearrangement joins TRBV11-2 to TRBJ1-1; D call uncertain. The V gene lost 0 bases and the J gene lost 1 base, with 6 bases spanning the gap. The CDR3 covers 14 residues. Germline V CDR1 and CDR2: SGHAT, FQNNGV. The CDR3 region is CASSLENRNTEAFF. The CDR3 coding sequence is TGTGCCAGCAGCTTAGAGAACAGGAACACTGAAGCTTTCTTT. The complete variable domain, with remaining parts taken from reference TRBV11-2 and TRBJ1-1, reads EAGVAQSPRYKIIEKRQSVAFWCNPISGHATLYWYQQILGQGPKLLIQFQNNGVVDDSQLPKDRFSAERLKGVDSTLKIQPAKLEDSAVYLCASSLENRNTEAFFGQGTRLTVV.

This chain joins TRBV19 and TRBJ2-7; 9 bases line up with TRBD1. CDR3 length: 15 residues. With 1 base clipped from V and 3 bases from J, the junction kept 4 bases outside the gene matches. Germline V gene data show CDR1 as LNHDA and CDR2 as SQIVND (reference sequence). CDR3 sequence: CASSIVTGGFYEQYF. The CDR3 DNA reads as TGTGCCAGTAGTATAGTTACAGGGGGCTTCTACGAGCAGTACTTC. Using reference TRBV19 and TRBJ2-7 for the parts outside the CDR3, the full variable domain is DGGITQSPKYLFRKEGQNVTLSCEQNLNHDAMYWYRQDPGQGLRLIYYSQIVNDFQKGDIAEGYSVSREKKESFPLTVTSAQKNPTAFYLCASSIVTGGFYEQYFGPGTRLTVT.

This clone is a singleton in its sample. V is TRBV5-1 and J is TRBJ2-1, with D possibly matching TRBD1 (5 bases). The V gene's germline CDR1 is SGHRS and CDR2 YFSETQ. CDR3 size: 15 residues. V gave up 2 bases and J gave up 6 bases, with 15 bases separating them. Here the CDR3 reads CASSFFRDSFNEQFF. CDR3 nucleotide sequence: TGCGCCAGCAGCTTTTTCCGTGACAGCTTCAATGAGCAGTTCTTC.

The chain recombines TRBV10-3 with TRBJ1-5, with a possible D match to TRBD1 (5 bases). With 7 bases removed from V and 1 base from J, the gap between germline ends came to 8 bases. Germline V CDR1 and CDR2: ENHRY, SYGVKD. The length of the CDR3 is 13 residues. The CDR3 region is CAITGGSNQPQHF. CDR3 DNA: TGTGCCATCACTGGGGGGAGCAATCAGCCCCAGCATTTT.

The V gene is TRBV6-5, the J gene TRBJ2-7; tentatively, D is TRBD1 (6 bases). The CDR3 runs to 14 residues. The V end lost 6 bases, the J end lost 2 bases, and 14 bases lay between the germline ends. Germline values: CDR1 MNHEY, CDR2 SVGAGI. The CDR3 nucleotides are TGTGCCAGCAGCCGACAGGTAATCACCTACGAGCAGTACTTC. It translates to CASSRQVITYEQYF.

The chain joins TRBV30 to TRBJ2-7; 9 nucleotides match TRBD2. This CDR3 has 13 amino acids. CDR1 is GTSNPN, CDR2 SVGIG, per germline (reference sequence). V lost 6 bases and J lost 0; bases outside the gene matches: 3. For the CDR3, the DNA is TGTGCCTGCTATAGCGGGAGCTCCTACGAGCAGTACTTC. It encodes CACYSGSSYEQYF.

J is TRBJ2-3 and V is TRBV6-6; D is unresolved. This CDR3 has 15 amino acids. V was clipped by 8 bases and J by 0 bases, with 15 bases between them. Per the germline V gene, CDR1 is MNHNY and CDR2 is SVGAGI (reference sequence). The CDR3 reads CASLALNDSTDTQYF. The CDR3, as DNA: TGTGCCAGCCTTGCCCTAAATGATAGCACAGATACGCAGTATTTT.

V and J are TRBV6-1 and TRBJ2-7; 11 nucleotides align to TRBD1. CDR1 and CDR2 (germline): MNHNS, SASEGT. Trimming at V came to 7 bases and at J to 2 bases, leaving 4 bases not matched to a gene. This CDR3 has 14 amino acids. The CDR3 DNA sequence: TGTGCCAGCACCGAGGGACAGGGGGCCTACGAGCAGTACTTC. Translating gives CASTEGQGAYEQYF.

This clone was counted between two and nine times. The rearrangement links TRBV19 to TRBJ2-5; perhaps TRBD1 as D (6 bases). With 7 bases removed from V and 2 bases from J, the gap between germline ends came to 11 bases. CDR3 size: 13 residues. The germline CDR1 and CDR2 sequences are LNHDA and SQIVND (reference sequence). CDR3: CASTKDSQETQYF. The CDR3 DNA sequence: TGTGCCAGTACCAAGGACAGTCAAGAGACCCAGTACTTC.

The chain carries TRBV19 and TRBJ1-1; D gene uncertain. Germline loops: CDR1 LNHDA, CDR2 SQIVND (reference sequence). CDR3 size: 14 residues. V lost 5 bases, J lost 4 bases, and 14 bases lay in between. The CDR3 sequence: CASSHPGKGTEAFF. The CDR3 nucleotides are TGTGCCAGTAGTCACCCGGGGAAGGGCACTGAAGCTTTCTTT.

This chain uses TRBV7-6 with TRBJ2-7; maybe TRBD1 (5 bases). This CDR3 has 14 amino acids. V was pared by 2 bases and J by 5 bases, with 13 bases between. Germline CDR1 and CDR2: SGHVS and FNYEAQ. The CDR3, as DNA: TGTGCCAGCAGCTTATCTGGGGCCCTCGACGAGCAGTACTTC. Amino acids: CASSLSGALDEQYF. Full variable domain (outside the CDR3, taken from reference TRBV7-6 and TRBJ2-7): GAGVSQSPRYKVTKRGQDVALRCDPISGHVSLYWYRQALGQGPEFLTYFNYEAQQDKSGLPNDRFSAERPEGSISTLTIQRTEQRDSAMYRCASSLSGALDEQYFGPGTRLTVT.

The CDR3 loop reads CASSSGSDTQYF. The CDR3 DNA reads as TGTGCCAGCAGCTCAGGTTCCGATACGCAGTATTTT. The chain recombines TRBV7-2 with TRBJ2-3; no clear D gene. Looked up from germline, CDR1 is SGHTA and CDR2 is FQGNSA. Deletions cut 4 bases from V and 6 bases from J, with 8 bases between. This CDR3 has 12 residues.

The chain carries TRBV19 and TRBJ2-3, with D tentatively TRBD1 (5 bases). V lost 8 bases to trimming and J lost 2 bases, with 11 bases between them. Germline V gene sequence: CDR1 LNHDA, CDR2 SQIVND (reference sequence). The CDR3 has 13 residues. CDR3 amino acids: CASRQIVTDTQYF. For the CDR3, the DNA is TGTGCCAGTCGACAGATTGTCACAGATACGCAGTATTTT.

The sample holds a few counts of this clone. The chain joins TRBV7-9 to TRBJ2-7; 9 positions match TRBD1. V was pared by 6 bases and J by 3 bases, with 6 bases of the junction left unmatched. Germline V CDR1 and CDR2: SEHNR, FQNEAQ (reference sequence). This CDR3 spans 14 amino acids. The DNA for the CDR3 is TGTGCCAGCAGGGGGACAGGGCCTAGCTACGAGCAGTACTTC. Its translation: CASRGTGPSYEQYF.

The chain carries TRBV4-3 and TRBJ2-3, with 7 bases matching TRBD1. V lost 1 base to trimming and J lost 1 base; unmatched junction nucleotides: 8. There are 17 residues in the CDR3. The germline V gene encodes CDR1 LGHNA and CDR2 YSLEER. CDR3 protein: CASSQASRTGGTDTQYF. For the CDR3, the DNA is TGCGCCAGCAGCCAAGCTTCTAGGACAGGAGGCACAGATACGCAGTATTTT.

The V call is TRBV30, the J call TRBJ2-2, with a possible D match to TRBD2 (7 bases). Germline CDR1 and CDR2: GTSNPN and SVGIG (reference sequence). This CDR3 contains 14 residues. The V gene lost 5 bases and the J gene lost 6 bases, with 16 bases spanning the gap. CDR3 DNA: TGTGCCTGGGAGGGAGGGGGTTTCGCCGGGGAGCTGTTTTTT. It codes for CAWEGGGFAGELFF.

This clone was found a few times. The V gene is TRBV5-6, the J gene TRBJ1-4, with D possibly matching TRBD1 (5 bases). This CDR3 is 12 amino acids long. V shed 4 bases and J shed 8 bases, with 9 bases lying between them. Germline assignment: CDR1 SGHDT and CDR2 YYEEEE. Here the CDR3 reads CASSATGEKLFF. Here the CDR3 DNA reads TGTGCCAGCAGCGCCACAGGAGAAAAACTGTTTTTT.